The subject of this entry is one TCR beta chain. Its antigen is still unknown. V shed 6 bases and J 2 bases; nucleotides not matched to a gene: 4. This CDR3 spans 13 amino acids. The germline CDR1 and CDR2 sequences are MDHEN and SYDVKM. This record comes from a study of CD8 T cell repertoires and HIV-1 epitope variants. Sequencing used immunoSEQ multiplex PCR; TCRdb keeps in-frame clones, though not all of them. The data contain roughly 6,600 clones, more than 55% of them singletons. The sequence came from a male donor with HIV. V usage is TRBV28 and J usage is TRBJ2-7; 7 bases are shared with TRBD1. Sequenced material: cultured CD8+ T cells derived from PBMCs. In DNA form, the CDR3 reads TGTGCCAGCAGCAGGGACAGTACCTACGAGCAGTACTTC. This sequence encodes CASSRDSTYEQYF.